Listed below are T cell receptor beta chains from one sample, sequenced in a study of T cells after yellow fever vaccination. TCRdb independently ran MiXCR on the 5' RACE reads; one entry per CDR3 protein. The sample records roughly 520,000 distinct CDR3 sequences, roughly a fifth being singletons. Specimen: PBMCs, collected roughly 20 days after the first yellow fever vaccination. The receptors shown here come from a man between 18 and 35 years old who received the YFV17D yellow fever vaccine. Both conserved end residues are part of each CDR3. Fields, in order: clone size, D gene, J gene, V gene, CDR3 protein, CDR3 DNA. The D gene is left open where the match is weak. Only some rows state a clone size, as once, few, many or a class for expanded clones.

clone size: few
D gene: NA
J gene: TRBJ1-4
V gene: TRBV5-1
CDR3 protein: CASSLGTLNEKLFF
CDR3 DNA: TGCGCCAGCAGCTTGGGGACACTAAATGAAAAACTGTTTTTT

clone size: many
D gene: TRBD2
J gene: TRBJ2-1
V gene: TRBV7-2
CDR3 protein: CASSFGLAGYNEQFF
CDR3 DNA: TGTGCCAGCAGCTTCGGCCTAGCGGGGTACAATGAGCAGTTCTTC

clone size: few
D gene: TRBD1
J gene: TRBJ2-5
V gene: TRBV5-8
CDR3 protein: CASYPGQGQETQYF
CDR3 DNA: TGTGCCAGCTACCCGGGACAGGGTCAAGAGACCCAGTACTTC

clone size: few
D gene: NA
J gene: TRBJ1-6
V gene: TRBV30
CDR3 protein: CAWALLGFSYNSPLHF
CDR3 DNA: TGTGCCTGGGCCCTCTTGGGGTTCTCCTATAATTCACCCCTCCACTTT

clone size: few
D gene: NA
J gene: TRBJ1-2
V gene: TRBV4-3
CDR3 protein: CASSQSHLYGYTF
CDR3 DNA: TGCGCCAGCAGCCAATCCCACCTATATGGCTACACCTTC

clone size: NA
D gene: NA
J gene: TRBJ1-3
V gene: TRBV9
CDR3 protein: CASSVAAVLGNTIYF
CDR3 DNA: TGTGCCAGCAGCGTAGCGGCCGTCCTCGGAAACACCATATATTTT

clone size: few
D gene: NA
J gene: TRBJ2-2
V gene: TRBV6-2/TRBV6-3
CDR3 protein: CASSSLVLENTGELFF
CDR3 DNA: TGTGCCAGCAGTTCATTAGTACTAGAGAACACCGGGGAGCTGTTTTTT

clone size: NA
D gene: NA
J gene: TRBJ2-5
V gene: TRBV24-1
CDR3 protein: CATSEPWDQETQYF
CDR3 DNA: TGTGCCACCAGTGAGCCTTGGGACCAAGAGACCCAGTACTTC

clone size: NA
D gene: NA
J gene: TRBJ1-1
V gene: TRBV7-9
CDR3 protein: CASSATRPWVNTEAFF
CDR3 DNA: TGTGCCAGCAGCGCGACACGTCCCTGGGTAAACACTGAAGCTTTCTTT

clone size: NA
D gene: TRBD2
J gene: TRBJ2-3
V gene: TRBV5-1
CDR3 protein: CASQTHGAGVTDTQYF
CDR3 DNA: TGCGCCAGCCAGACCCACGGAGCGGGGGTGACAGATACGCAGTATTTT

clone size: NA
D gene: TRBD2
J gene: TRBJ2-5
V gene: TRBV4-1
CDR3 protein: CASSQVLLAGGQEYF
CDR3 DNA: TGCGCCAGCAGCCAAGTCCTGCTAGCGGGGGGCCAAGAGTACTTC